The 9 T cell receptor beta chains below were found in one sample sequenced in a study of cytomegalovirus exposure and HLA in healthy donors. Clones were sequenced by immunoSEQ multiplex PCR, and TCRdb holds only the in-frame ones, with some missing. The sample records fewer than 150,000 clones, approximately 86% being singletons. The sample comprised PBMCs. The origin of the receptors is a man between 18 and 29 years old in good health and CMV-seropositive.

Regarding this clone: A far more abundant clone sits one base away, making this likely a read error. The CDR3 is CASSSGQPENTEASF. For the CDR3, the DNA is TGTGCCAGCAGTTCGGGACAACCCGAGAACACTGAAGCTTCCTTT. V and J are TRBV10-3 and TRBJ1-1, with D tentatively TRBD1 (6 bases). From germline, CDR1 is ENHRY and CDR2 SYGVKD. This CDR3 spans 15 amino acids.

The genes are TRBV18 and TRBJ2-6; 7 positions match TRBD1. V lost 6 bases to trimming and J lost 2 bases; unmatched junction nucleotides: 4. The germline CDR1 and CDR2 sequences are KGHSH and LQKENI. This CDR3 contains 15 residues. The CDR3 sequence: CASSRQGAGANVLTF. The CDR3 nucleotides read TGTGCCAGCTCGCGACAGGGAGCTGGGGCCAACGTCCTGACTTTC.

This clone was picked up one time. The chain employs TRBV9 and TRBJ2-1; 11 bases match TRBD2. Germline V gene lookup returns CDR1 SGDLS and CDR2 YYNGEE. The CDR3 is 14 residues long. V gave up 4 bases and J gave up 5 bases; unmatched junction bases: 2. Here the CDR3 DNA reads TGTGCCAGCAGCCTTAGCGGGAGGGACAATGAGCAGTTCTTC. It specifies CASSLSGRDNEQFF.

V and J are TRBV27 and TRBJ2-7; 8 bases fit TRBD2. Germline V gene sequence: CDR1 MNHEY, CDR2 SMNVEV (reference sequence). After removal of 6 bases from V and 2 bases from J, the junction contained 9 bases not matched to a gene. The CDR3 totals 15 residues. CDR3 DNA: TGTGCCAGCAGCCGAACCCTAGCGGGCCCCTACGAGCAGTACTTC. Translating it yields CASSRTLAGPYEQYF.

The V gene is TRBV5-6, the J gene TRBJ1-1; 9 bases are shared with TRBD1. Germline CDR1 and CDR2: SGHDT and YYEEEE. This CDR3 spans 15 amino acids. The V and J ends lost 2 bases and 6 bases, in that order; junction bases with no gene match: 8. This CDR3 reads CASSFLGQGGPEAFF. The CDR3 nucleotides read TGTGCCAGCAGCTTCCTGGGACAGGGTGGACCTGAAGCTTTCTTT.

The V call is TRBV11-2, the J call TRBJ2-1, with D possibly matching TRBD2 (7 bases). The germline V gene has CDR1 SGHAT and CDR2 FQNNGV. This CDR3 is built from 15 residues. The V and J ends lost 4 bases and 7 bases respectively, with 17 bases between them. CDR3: CASSSWEGGANEQFF. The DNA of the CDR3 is TGTGCCAGCAGCTCTTGGGAGGGGGGAGCAAATGAGCAGTTCTTC.

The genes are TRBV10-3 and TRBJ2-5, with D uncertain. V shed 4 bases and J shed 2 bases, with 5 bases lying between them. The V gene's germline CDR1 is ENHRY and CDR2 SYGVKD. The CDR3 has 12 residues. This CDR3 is CAISAQQETQYF. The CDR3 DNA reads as TGTGCCATCAGTGCACAACAAGAGACCCAGTACTTC.

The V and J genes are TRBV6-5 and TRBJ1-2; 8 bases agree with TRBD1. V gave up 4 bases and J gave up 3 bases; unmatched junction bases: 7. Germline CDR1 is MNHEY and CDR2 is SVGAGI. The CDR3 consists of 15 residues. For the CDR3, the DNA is TGTGCCAGCAGTTCCCGACAGGGGTTCGACTATGGCTACACCTTC. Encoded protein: CASSSRQGFDYGYTF.

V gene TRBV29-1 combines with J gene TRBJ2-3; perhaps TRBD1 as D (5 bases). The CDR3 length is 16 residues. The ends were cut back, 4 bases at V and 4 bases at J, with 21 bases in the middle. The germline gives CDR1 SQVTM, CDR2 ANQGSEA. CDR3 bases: TGCAGCGTTGGACCGTCGGAAGGGGCCTGGGCAGATACGCAGTATTTT. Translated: CSVGPSEGAWADTQYF.